These 21 T cell receptor beta chains were sequenced from one sample in a study of naive and memory T cell subsets. The beta constant-region primer was an equimolar mix of two oligonucleotides covering TRBC1 and TRBC2. Four rounds of PCR amplified the ligated cDNA using nested alpha and beta constant-region primers plus SP2. TCRdb re-analysed the UMI-ligation and nested PCR reads in MiXCR, keeping a single row per CDR3 protein. The sample includes approximately 80,000 distinct CDR3 sequences, about 10% of them seen just once. The sequencing sample was made of naive CD8+ T cells from blood. The receptors come from a human donor in good health.

This rearrangement joins TRBV6-2 or TRBV6-3 to TRBJ2-7; TRBD1 or TRBD2 may be the D gene (5 bases each). CDR1 is MNHEY and CDR2 is SVGEGT in the germline V gene. The CDR3 totals 14 residues. Trimming took off 3 bases at V and 3 bases at J, with 12 bases between the two ends. For the CDR3, the DNA is TGTGCCAGCAGTTATGGGGGAGCCCACTACGAGCAGTACTTC. Translation: CASSYGGAHYEQYF.

This clonotype was found a few times. The genes are TRBV3-1 and TRBJ1-1, with a weak D call TRBD1 (6 bases). The CDR3 has 16 residues. The germline gives CDR1 LGHDT, CDR2 YNNKEL (reference sequence). The V and J ends lost 0 bases and 3 bases respectively, with 14 bases between them. The CDR3 DNA follows: TGTGCCAGCAGCCAAGATGTAGAGGGGGAAGACACTGAAGCTTTCTTT. This encodes CASSQDVEGEDTEAFF.

This clonotype has more than one count but fewer than ten. The chain recombines TRBV9 with TRBJ2-1; 10 bases align to TRBD2. CDR1 and CDR2 (germline): SGDLS, YYNGEE. The CDR3 has 14 amino acids. With 0 bases clipped from V and 8 bases from J, the junction kept 2 bases outside the gene matches. The DNA for the CDR3 is TGTGCCAGCAGCGTAGCTAGCGGGAGCTATGAGCAGTTCTTC. This gives the protein CASSVASGSYEQFF.

This clonotype was found a few times. The chain carries TRBV3-1 and TRBJ2-1, with D tentatively TRBD2 (5 bases). This CDR3 has 13 residues. V gave up 0 bases and J gave up 12 bases, with 12 bases separating them. Germline CDR1 and CDR2: LGHDT and YNNKEL (reference sequence). CDR3 protein: CASSQDSLAGQFF. The CDR3 region has the DNA TGTGCCAGCAGCCAAGACAGCCTCGCGGGGCAGTTCTTC.

This clonotype was counted at least ten times. The chain combines TRBV20-1 with TRBJ1-6; D is possibly TRBD1 (6 bases). There are 16 residues in the CDR3. With 2 bases removed from V and 4 bases from J, the gap between germline ends came to 15 bases. The germline CDR1 and CDR2 sequences are DFQATT and SNEGSKA (reference sequence). CDR3 region: CSARTLRTVYNSPLHF. In DNA, the CDR3 is TGCAGTGCTAGAACCCTACGGACAGTGTATAATTCACCCCTCCACTTT.

The rearrangement joins TRBV27 to TRBJ2-1; TRBD1 matches at 11 bases. The CDR3 is made up of 12 amino acids. Germline CDR1 is MNHEY and CDR2 is SMNVEV (reference sequence). V dropped 8 bases and J dropped 6; count of bases not matched to a gene: 0. CDR3 amino acids: CASGTGGNEQFF. CDR3 coding DNA: TGTGCCAGCGGGACAGGGGGCAATGAGCAGTTCTTC.

In its sample, this clonotype was seen many times. The V gene is TRBV6-6, the J gene TRBJ2-7; weak D call: TRBD1 (6 bases). CDR1 is MNHNY and CDR2 is SVGAGI in the germline V gene (reference sequence). V was clipped by 5 bases and J by 0 bases, with 11 bases between them. This CDR3 is built from 14 residues. The CDR3 spells CASSITDSSYEQYF. In nucleotides, the CDR3 is TGTGCCAGCAGTATAACGGACAGCTCCTACGAGCAGTACTTC.

The chain is built from TRBV5-1 and TRBJ1-4; TRBD1 is a possible D gene (5 bases). This CDR3 region has 15 residues. Trimming removed 4 bases from V and 5 bases from J, with 15 bases in between. Germline-derived CDR1 and CDR2 are SGHRS and YFSETQ. The CDR3 region is CASSIRGLANEKLFF. The CDR3, as DNA: TGCGCCAGCAGCATTCGGGGCCTTGCAAATGAAAAACTGTTTTTT.

In its sample, this clonotype was seen many times. This chain links TRBV29-1 with TRBJ2-1; D is unresolved. Trimming took off 7 bases at V and 3 bases at J, with 13 bases between the two ends. The CDR3 extends over 13 amino acids. Germline assignment: CDR1 SQVTM and CDR2 ANQGSEA. CDR3 sequence (DNA): TGCAGCGGGAAAGCCCCAGACTACAATGAGCAGTTCTTC. Its protein product is CSGKAPDYNEQFF.

This clonotype was counted between two and nine times. The chain joins TRBV7-8 to TRBJ2-7; TRBD2 matches at 8 bases. Germline CDR1 and CDR2: SGHVS and FQNEAQ. The V segment lost 2 bases and the J segment 1 base; nucleotides outside the gene matches: 10. The CDR3 runs 17 residues. The CDR3 sequence is CASSLKVLAEISYEQYF. DNA for the CDR3: TGTGCCAGCAGCTTAAAAGTACTAGCGGAGATTTCCTACGAGCAGTACTTC.

This clonotype was observed many times. This chain joins TRBV29-1 and TRBJ2-2; possibly TRBD2 for D (6 bases). This CDR3 contains 15 residues. The V end lost 3 bases, the J end lost 2 bases, and 13 bases lay between the germline ends. The germline V gene has CDR1 SQVTM and CDR2 ANQGSEA. In DNA form, the CDR3 reads TGCAGCGTTGAGTGGGGCGGGATCAACACCGGGGAGCTGTTTTTT. Its protein is CSVEWGGINTGELFF.

The chain joins TRBV15 to TRBJ2-1, with 11 positions matching TRBD2. Germline values: CDR1 LNHNV, CDR2 YYDKDF (reference sequence). This CDR3 region has 15 residues. V was pared by 4 bases and J by 4 bases, with 3 bases of the junction left unmatched. As DNA, the CDR3 is TGTGCCACCAGCACCGGGACTAGCGGATACAATGAGCAGTTCTTC. As protein: CATSTGTSGYNEQFF.

This clonotype was seen many times. The V call is TRBV15, the J call TRBJ2-7; D ambiguous. Germline CDR1 is LNHNV and CDR2 is YYDKDF (reference sequence). This CDR3 is 14 amino acids long. V lost 3 bases to trimming and J lost 7 bases, with 16 bases between them. The CDR3 here is CATSSPDRPLEQYF. DNA of the CDR3: TGTGCCACCAGCAGCCCGGACCGTCCTTTGGAGCAGTACTTC.

This clonotype has just a few counts. This chain connects TRBV6-2 or TRBV6-3 to TRBJ2-7; TRBD2 matches 10 bases. The CDR3 has 13 residues. Germline values: CDR1 MNHEY, CDR2 SVGEGT. The trim removed 8 bases at V and 5 bases at J, leaving 6 bases unmatched. The CDR3 DNA sequence: TGTGCCAGCTCTAGCGGGAGTTCCGACGAGCAGTACTTC. Translation gives CASSSGSSDEQYF.

The chain uses TRBV5-5 and TRBJ2-7; 9 nucleotides align to TRBD2. The CDR3 is 15 residues long. CDR1 and CDR2 from the germline V gene are SGHKS and YYEKEE (reference sequence). J lost 3 bases, V lost 4 bases, and 8 bases had no gene match. The CDR3 spells CASSPRGGGGYEQYF. The CDR3 nucleotides are TGTGCCAGCAGCCCACGCGGGGGGGGCGGCTACGAGCAGTACTTC.

This clonotype was counted a few times. CDR3 residues: CASSGLTGSSYNEQFF. DNA for the CDR3: TGTGCCAGCAGTGGGCTTACGGGAAGCTCCTACAATGAGCAGTTCTTC. The J gene is TRBJ2-1, the V gene TRBV6-1, with D perhaps TRBD2 (5 bases). V lost 4 bases and J lost 0, with 13 bases in between. The CDR3 spans 16 residues. Germline values: CDR1 MNHNS, CDR2 SASEGT.

The V gene is TRBV2, the J gene TRBJ2-1; 8 bases align to TRBD2. This CDR3 region has 16 residues. Germline values: CDR1 SNHLY, CDR2 FYNNEI. The V and J ends lost 1 base and 3 bases, in that order; junction bases with no gene match: 5. Here the CDR3 DNA reads TGTGCCAGCAGTGAAGAAACGGCGGGAGGCTACAATGAGCAGTTCTTC. Its protein is CASSEETAGGYNEQFF.

This clonotype was seen only a few times. This chain uses TRBV6-5 with TRBJ2-5, with 7 positions matching TRBD2. CDR1 MNHEY and CDR2 SVGAGI come from the germline V gene. The CDR3 sequence is 14 residues long. J lost 2 bases, V lost 7 bases, and 7 bases had no gene match. DNA for the CDR3: TGTGCCAGCACCCCTAGCGGAATGCAAGAGACCCAGTACTTC. The encoded protein is CASTPSGMQETQYF.

This clonotype was recorded many times. The chain recombines TRBV7-8 with TRBJ1-2; D is perhaps TRBD1 (5 bases). With 10 bases removed from V and 8 bases from J, the gap between germline ends came to 17 bases. The germline CDR1 and CDR2 sequences are SGHVS and FQNEAQ. The length of the CDR3 is 12 residues. The CDR3 sequence is CATDSGHGGYTF. CDR3 DNA: TGTGCCACCGACAGTGGCCACGGGGGCTACACCTTC.

V and J are TRBV20-1 and TRBJ2-1; 7 nucleotides align to TRBD2. The CDR3 loop spans 13 amino acids. Germline V lookup: CDR1 DFQATT, CDR2 SNEGSKA (reference sequence). V dropped 4 bases and J dropped 2; count of bases not matched to a gene: 2. The CDR3 coding sequence is TGCAGTGCTACGCTAGCGGCCTACAATGAGCAGTTCTTC. Amino acids: CSATLAAYNEQFF.

This clonotype has at least ten counts. V gene TRBV6-5 combines with J gene TRBJ2-4; a weak D match, TRBD2 (7 bases). The CDR3 has 14 residues. Germline CDR1 reads MNHEY; CDR2 reads SVGAGI. The germline V and J ends were trimmed by 4 bases and 2 bases, with 9 bases remaining between them. The CDR3 DNA reads TGTGCCAGCAGTTCCGGGGGGCCCAAAAACATTCAGTACTTC. This encodes CASSSGGPKNIQYF.